This T cell receptor beta chain derives from a study of a mutant IDH1 vaccine in newly diagnosed glioma. Study-level results: Changes in the top peripheral T cell clonotypes seemingly had no bearing on pseudoprogression.

In germline, CDR1 is GTSNPN, CDR2 SVGIG (reference sequence). The germline V and J ends were trimmed by 3 bases and 11 bases, with 13 bases remaining between them. This CDR3 region has 11 residues. Clones were read by immunoSEQ multiplex PCR, and TCRdb kept only the in-frame ones, dropping some. The repertoire consists of roughly 38,000 clones, with about 73% occurring once and the leading ten covering about 9.8%. This clone counts as medium-sized. Its target is not known. Time point described: baseline, week 1 (first vaccination visit). The treatment denotes: pre-vaccination baseline after standard-of-care therapy.

V is TRBV30 and J is TRBJ1-1; no clear D. Sequences were derived from PBMCs, sampled from a glioma patient treated with radiotherapy, temozolomide or both. The clonotype originates from a middle-aged man with glioma. Some clones in this sample may be carry-over from other donors' samples. The CDR3 DNA sequence: TGTGCCTGGAGCGGAGGGTTTGAGGCTTTCTTT. Protein sequence: CAWSGGFEAFF.